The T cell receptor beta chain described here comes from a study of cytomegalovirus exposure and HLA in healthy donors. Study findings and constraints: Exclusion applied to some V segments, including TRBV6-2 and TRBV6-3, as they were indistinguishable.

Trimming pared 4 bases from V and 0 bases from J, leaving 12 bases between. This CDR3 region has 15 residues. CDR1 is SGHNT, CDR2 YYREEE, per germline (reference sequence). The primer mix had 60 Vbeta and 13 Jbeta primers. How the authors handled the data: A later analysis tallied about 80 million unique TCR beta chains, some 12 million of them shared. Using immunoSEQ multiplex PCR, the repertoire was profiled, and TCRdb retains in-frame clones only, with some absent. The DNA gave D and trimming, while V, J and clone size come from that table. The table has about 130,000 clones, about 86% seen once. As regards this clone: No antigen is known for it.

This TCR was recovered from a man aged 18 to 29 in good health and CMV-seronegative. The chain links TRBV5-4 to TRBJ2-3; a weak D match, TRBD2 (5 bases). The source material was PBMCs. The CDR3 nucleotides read TGTGCCAGCAGCATGAGCGGTACTAGCACAGATACGCAGTATTTT. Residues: CASSMSGTSTDTQYF.